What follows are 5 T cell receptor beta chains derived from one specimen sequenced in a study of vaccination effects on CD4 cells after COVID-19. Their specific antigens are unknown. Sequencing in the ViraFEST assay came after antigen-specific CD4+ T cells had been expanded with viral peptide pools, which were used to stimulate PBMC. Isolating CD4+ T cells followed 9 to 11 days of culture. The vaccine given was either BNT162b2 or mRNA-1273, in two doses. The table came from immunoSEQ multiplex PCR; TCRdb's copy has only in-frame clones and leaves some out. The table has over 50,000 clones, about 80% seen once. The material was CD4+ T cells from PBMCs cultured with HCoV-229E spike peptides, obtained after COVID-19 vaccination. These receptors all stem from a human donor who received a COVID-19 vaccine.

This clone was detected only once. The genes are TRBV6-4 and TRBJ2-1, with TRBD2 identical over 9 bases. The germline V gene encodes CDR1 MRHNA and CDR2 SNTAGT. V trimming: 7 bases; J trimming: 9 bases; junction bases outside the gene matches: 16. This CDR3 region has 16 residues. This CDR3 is CASKWSGLAGSGEQFF. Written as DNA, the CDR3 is TGTGCCAGCAAGTGGTCTGGGCTAGCGGGGTCCGGTGAGCAGTTCTTC.

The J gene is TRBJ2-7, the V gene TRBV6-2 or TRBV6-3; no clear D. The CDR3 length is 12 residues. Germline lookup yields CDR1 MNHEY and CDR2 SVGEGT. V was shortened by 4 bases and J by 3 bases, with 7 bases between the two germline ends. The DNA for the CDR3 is TGTGCCAGCAGTTTCTCTGGCTACGAGCAGTACGTC. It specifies CASSFSGYEQYV.

For the CDR3, the DNA is TGTGCCAGCAGCTTGGTCTGGCAGGGGTCTAATGAAAAACTGTTTTTT. Residues: CASSLVWQGSNEKLFF. The rearrangement joins TRBV5-6 to TRBJ1-4; D is possibly TRBD1 (6 bases). This CDR3 is 16 amino acids long. V was cut by 0 bases and J by 3 bases, with 12 bases left in between. CDR1 is SGHDT, CDR2 YYEEEE, per germline. Supplemented by reference TRBV5-6 and TRBJ1-4, the full variable domain reads DAGVTQSPTHLIKTRGQQVTLRCSPKSGHDTVSWYQQALGQGPQFIFQYYEEEERQRGNFPDRFSGHQFPNYSSELNVNALLLGDSALYLCASSLVWQGSNEKLFFGSGTQLSVL.

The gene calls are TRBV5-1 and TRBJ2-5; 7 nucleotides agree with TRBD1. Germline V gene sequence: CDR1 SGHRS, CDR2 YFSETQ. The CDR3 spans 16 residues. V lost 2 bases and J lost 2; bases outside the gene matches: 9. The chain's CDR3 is CASSFDRPGGQETQYF. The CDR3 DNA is TGCGCCAGCAGCTTTGATCGTCCAGGGGGTCAAGAGACCCAGTACTTC.

The chain's CDR3 is CAWRKAGGPGELFF. CDR3 sequence (DNA): TGTGCCTGGAGAAAAGCGGGGGGGCCCGGGGAGCTGTTTTTT. V gene TRBV30 combines with J gene TRBJ2-2; 10 bases match TRBD2. This CDR3 contains 14 residues. V was clipped by 3 bases and J by 6 bases; unmatched bases: 4. CDR1 is GTSNPN, CDR2 SVGIG, per germline (reference sequence).